This T cell receptor (beta chain) appears in the sequencing data of a study of identical twins. This clonotype was counted a few times. Its cognate antigen is unknown. TCRdb ran MiXCR on the 5' RACE reads and lists one entry per CDR3 protein. Of hundreds of thousands of distinct CDR3 sequences in the sample, 6% to 6.5% are singletons; the top ten hold approximately 1.6%. CDR3 length: 13 amino acids. Trimming removed 6 bases from V and 4 bases from J, with 12 bases in between. Looked up from germline, CDR1 is KGHSH and CDR2 is LQKENI. Findings and limits, study-wide: Out-of-frame beta sequences exhibited a weaker degree of excess twin sharing. Fewer insertions characterized abundant cord blood beta clonotypes, whereas memory repertoires showed none.

The chain uses TRBV18 and TRBJ1-1; D uncertain. Sequenced: naive T cells sorted from blood. The receptor's source is a man younger than 35 in good health. CDR3 nucleotide sequence: TGTGCCAGCTCGGAAGGACTCGTCACTGAAGCTTTCTTT. The encoded protein is CASSEGLVTEAFF.